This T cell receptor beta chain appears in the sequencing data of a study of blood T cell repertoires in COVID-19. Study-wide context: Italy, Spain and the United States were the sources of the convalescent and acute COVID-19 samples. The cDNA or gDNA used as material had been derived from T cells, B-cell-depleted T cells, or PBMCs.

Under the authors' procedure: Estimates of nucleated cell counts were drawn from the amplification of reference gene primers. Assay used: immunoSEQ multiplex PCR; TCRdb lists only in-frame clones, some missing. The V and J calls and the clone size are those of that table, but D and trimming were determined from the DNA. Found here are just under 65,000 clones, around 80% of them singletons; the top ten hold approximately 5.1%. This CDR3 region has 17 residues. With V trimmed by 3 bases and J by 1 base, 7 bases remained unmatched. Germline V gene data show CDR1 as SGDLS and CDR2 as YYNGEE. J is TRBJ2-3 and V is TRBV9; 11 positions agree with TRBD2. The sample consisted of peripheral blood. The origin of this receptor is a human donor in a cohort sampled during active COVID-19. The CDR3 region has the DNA TGTGCCAGCAGCGAAGCCCCGACTAGCGGGGGCACAGATACGCAGTATTTT. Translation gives CASSEAPTSGGTDTQYF.